The rows below give T cell receptor beta chains drawn from one sample of a study of post-analysis software for immune sequencing data. One entry per CDR3 protein, called by TCRdb with MiXCR from the PCR reads. The data contain roughly 150,000 distinct CDR3 sequences, 35% to 40% of them singletons. Source: blood, taken after autologous hematopoietic stem cell transplantation. Receptor source: a girl between 5 and 17 years old with multiple sclerosis. The CDR3 runs from the conserved cysteine through the conserved F or W. D genes are given only for firm matches. For some rows the clone size is stated as once, few or many, or as a class when expanded; others skip it.

.	TRBV5-1	TRBJ1-4	.	TGCGCCAGCAGCTTGGCGGCCGGACGTAATGAAAAACTGTTTTTT	CASSLAAGRNEKLFF
TRBD2	TRBV13	TRBJ2-5	.	TGTGCCAGCAGCTCCGTCGGGACTAGCGGGGAGACCCAGTACTTC	CASSSVGTSGETQYF
.	TRBV20-1	TRBJ2-7	once	TGCAGTGCTAGAGTCCCAGGGGAATCCTACGAGCAGTACTTC	CSARVPGESYEQYF
.	TRBV6-5	TRBJ2-4	once	TGTGCCAGCAGTTTGGCCCCGGGACAAACCAAAAACATTCAGTACTTC	CASSLAPGQTKNIQYF
.	TRBV20-1	TRBJ2-1	.	TGCAGTGCTAGAATGACGTTCTCCTACAATGAGCAGTTCTTC	CSARMTFSYNEQFF
.	TRBV9	TRBJ1-5	.	TGTGCCAGCAGCGCGGGCCTCAATCAGCCCCAGCATTTT	CASSAGLNQPQHF
.	TRBV12-3/TRBV12-4	TRBJ2-1	.	TGTGCCAGCAGTTTTCGCAGGCTACCCTACAATGAGCAGTTCTTC	CASSFRRLPYNEQFF
.	TRBV6-1	TRBJ2-3	.	TGTGCCAGCAGTGTATCGTCCATAACAGATACGCAGTATTTT	CASSVSSITDTQYF
.	TRBV24-1	TRBJ2-5	.	TGTGCCACCAGTGACCGAGGGGCTAGCGACTCTCAAGAGACCCAGTACTTC	CATSDRGASDSQETQYF
.	TRBV24-1	TRBJ2-2	many	TGTGCCACCAGTGGGGCCTCCAGGAACACCGGGGAGCTGTTTTTT	CATSGASRNTGELFF
.	TRBV7-9	TRBJ2-7	.	TGTGCCAGCAGCTTTCAATCCGAGCAGTACTTC	CASSFQSEQYF
.	TRBV7-2	TRBJ2-7	.	TGTACCAGCAGCTTAATGCTAGGGAGCTCCTACGAGCAGTACTTC	CTSSLMLGSSYEQYF
.	TRBV10-3	TRBJ2-3	.	TGTGCCATCAGTGAAGAGGGGCGCGGGGCAGATACGCAGTATTTT	CAISEEGRGADTQYF
TRBD2	TRBV20-1	TRBJ2-5	.	TGCAGTGCTAGGACTAGCGGGAGTGAGACCCAGTACTTC	CSARTSGSETQYF
.	TRBV18	TRBJ2-7	.	TGTGCCAGTGGGGGACTCCCAGGTTCCTACGAGCAGTACTTC	CASGGLPGSYEQYF
.	TRBV4-1	TRBJ2-1	.	TGCGCCAGCAGCCAAGTAGCGGCCCCGTCCAATGAGCAGTTCTTC	CASSQVAAPSNEQFF
TRBD2	TRBV5-5	TRBJ2-7	few	TGTGCCAGCAGCTTCGGCGGGAGGGCCCTTAGCTCCTACGAGCAGTACTTC	CASSFGGRALSSYEQYF
TRBD2	TRBV29-1	TRBJ2-7	many	TGCAGCGTGGGGACTAGCGAAGCCTACGAGCAGTACTTC	CSVGTSEAYEQYF
.	TRBV7-8	TRBJ1-6	few	TGTGCCAGCAGCTTAGTGTCGTTCCCAGATTCGTATAATTCACCCCTCCACTTT	CASSLVSFPDSYNSPLHF
TRBD1	TRBV12-3/TRBV12-4	TRBJ2-6	.	TGTGCCAGCAGGGACAAAGGACAGGGGGTGGTATCTGCTGGGGCCAACGTCCTGACTTTC	CASRDKGQGVVSAGANVLTF
.	TRBV30	TRBJ2-7	few	TGTGCCTGGAGTCCAGCCTTCTACGAGCAGTACTTC	CAWSPAFYEQYF
TRBD2	TRBV3-1	TRBJ2-7	.	TGTGCCAGCAGCCCACGAAGGACTAGCGGGAGCGGAGGGGGGTTTAGCTCCTACGAGCAGTACTTC	CASSPRRTSGSGGGFSSYEQYF
TRBD1	TRBV20-1	TRBJ2-3	few	TGCAGTGCTAGAGCTCCCCGACAGGGGCGCGCAGATACGCAGTATTTT	CSARAPRQGRADTQYF
.	TRBV4-1	TRBJ2-5	.	TGCGCCAGCAGCCAAGATGGGACCATAAGGGAGACCCAGTACTTC	CASSQDGTIRETQYF
.	TRBV6-6	TRBJ2-1	.	TGTGCCAGCATTTACAGCGGAGAGAGCTCCTACAATGAGCAGTTCTTC	CASIYSGESSYNEQFF
.	TRBV5-1	TRBJ2-7	many	TGCGCCAGCAGCGGTGGGACCTACGAGCAGTACTTC	CASSGGTYEQYF
.	TRBV11-2	TRBJ2-7	many	TGTGCCAGCAGCTTAGATCTGGGAACCTGGGTAGAGCAGTACTTC	CASSLDLGTWVEQYF
TRBD1	TRBV6-2/TRBV6-3	TRBJ2-3	.	TGTGCCAGCAGTTACTCTCCGGACAGGGCCGGCACAGATACGCAGTATTTT	CASSYSPDRAGTDTQYF